This TCR beta chain stems from a study of blood T cells in healthy people across ages. Points from the study as a whole: Per-million-T-cell TCR beta diversity fell roughly linearly with age.

A note on this clonotype: Its cognate antigen is unknown.

The use of a sample-barcoded 5' primer and a J-beta primer mix characterized a second PCR of about 6 to 12 cycles. All samples gave at least 2.5 million CDR3-containing paired-end reads. TCRdb independently ran MiXCR on the 5' RACE reads; one entry per CDR3 protein. Here the sample spans approximately 800,000 distinct CDR3 sequences, about 47% being singletons. It was around 9 milliliters of peripheral blood that were drawn from each donor. Every sample had a minimum of 6 million PBMCs isolated. This clonotype originated in an older man in good health. The sequenced sample was blood.

CDR3 DNA sequence: TGTGCCAGCAGCTTAGTAGGCAATAGCAATCAGCCCCAGCATTTT. Its protein product is CASSLVGNSNQPQHF. V and J are TRBV7-2 and TRBJ1-5, with D uncertain. Germline V lookup: CDR1 SGHTA, CDR2 FQGNSA. V lost 1 base and J lost 0, with 7 bases in between. This CDR3 region has 15 residues.